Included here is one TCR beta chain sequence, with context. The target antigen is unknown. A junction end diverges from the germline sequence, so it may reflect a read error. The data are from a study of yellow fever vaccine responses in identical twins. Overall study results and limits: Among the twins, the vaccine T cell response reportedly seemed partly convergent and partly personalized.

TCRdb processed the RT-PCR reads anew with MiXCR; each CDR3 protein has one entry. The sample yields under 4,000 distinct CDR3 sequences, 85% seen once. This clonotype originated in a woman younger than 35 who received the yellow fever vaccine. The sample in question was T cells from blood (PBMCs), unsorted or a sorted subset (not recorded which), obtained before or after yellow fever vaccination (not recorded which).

The CDR3 region is CSASRSAGSTDSQYF. CDR3 nucleotides: TGCAGTGCCAGTAGGTCGGCGGGGAGCACAGATTCGCAGTATTTT. V is TRBV20-1 and J is TRBJ2-3; TRBD2 might be the D (6 bases). This CDR3 spans 15 amino acids. In germline, CDR1 is DFQATT, CDR2 SNEGSKA (reference sequence).